Below, one T cell receptor (beta chain) is given with its context. The antigen remains unidentified. The data originate from a study of PD-1 blockade in classical Hodgkin lymphoma. Study observations and caveats: By C4D1 there was a significant rise in CD4+ TCR diversity but not in CD8+ TCR diversity.

Every one of the patients relapsed after autologous stem cell transplantation (brentuximab vedotin exposure was variable). Assay: immunoSEQ multiplex PCR; the TCRdb copy retains only in-frame clones and omits some. The data hold around 91,000 clones, with 89% observed a single time. This clonotype was obtained from a human donor with classical Hodgkin lymphoma. Sequencing was performed on peripheral blood mononuclear cells (PBMCs), taken at baseline.

In nucleotides, the CDR3 is TGTGCCAGCAGCTTAGCAGATGGCGCAGATACGCAGTATTTT. Its protein product is CASSLADGADTQYF. V is TRBV5-4 and J is TRBJ2-3; D is unclear. This CDR3 is 14 amino acids long. V lost 2 bases, J lost 4 bases, and 11 bases lay in between. From germline, CDR1 is SGHNT and CDR2 YYREEE (reference sequence).